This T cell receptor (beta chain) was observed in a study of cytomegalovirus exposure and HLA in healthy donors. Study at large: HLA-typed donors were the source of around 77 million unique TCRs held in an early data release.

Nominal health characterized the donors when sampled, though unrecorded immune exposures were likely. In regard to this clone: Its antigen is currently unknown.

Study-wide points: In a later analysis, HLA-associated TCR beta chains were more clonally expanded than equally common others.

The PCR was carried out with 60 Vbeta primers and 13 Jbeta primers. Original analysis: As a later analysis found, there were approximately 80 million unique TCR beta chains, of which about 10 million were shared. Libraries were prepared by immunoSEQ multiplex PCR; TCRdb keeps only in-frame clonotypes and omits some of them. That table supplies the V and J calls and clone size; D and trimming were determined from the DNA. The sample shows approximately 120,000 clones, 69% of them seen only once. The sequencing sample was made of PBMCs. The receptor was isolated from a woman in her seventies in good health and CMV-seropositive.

CDR3 in amino acids: CASSGGETQYF. For the CDR3, the DNA is TGTGCCAGCAGTGGAGGGGAGACCCAGTACTTC. The V and J genes are TRBV25-1 and TRBJ2-5, with D perhaps matching TRBD2 (5 bases). This CDR3 has 11 amino acids. V was shortened by 4 bases and J by 5 bases, with 5 bases between the two germline ends. The germline gives CDR1 MGHDK, CDR2 SYGVNS.